The 17 T cell receptor beta chains below come from one sample, sequenced in a study of post-analysis software for immune sequencing data (dated by TCRdb to about 2015). These receptors' targets are unknown. The protocol used for the library was PCR. Reads for this sample came from an Illumina HiSeq 2500. To reduce PCR and sequencing biases, unique molecular identifiers were incorporated into the TCR beta cDNA libraries. The public reads were reprocessed in TCRdb via fastp at Q25 and MiXCR, keeping in-frame beta chains. Here each entry gathers all rows of one CDR3 protein and keeps the most common genes and DNA. The sample table shows roughly 650,000 distinct CDR3 sequences, and approximately 59% are seen once. 11% of the sample is in the top ten clones. Results the study describes overall, beyond this receptor: Patients showed significantly higher frequencies than controls for about 5 TRBV segments, among them TRBV5-6, TRBV5-1 and TRBV20-1.

Sequenced input: blood. The receptors originated from a girl aged 2 to 9 with multiple sclerosis.

The V call is TRBV28, the J call TRBJ2-3; D is uncertain. Trimming took off 8 bases at V and 5 bases at J, with 11 bases between the two ends. This CDR3 comprises 12 residues. Germline lookup yields CDR1 MDHEN and CDR2 SYDVKM. DNA of the CDR3: TGTGCCAGCTCGGGTTACATAGATACGCAGTATTTT. Translation gives CASSGYIDTQYF.

The chain combines TRBV29-1 with TRBJ1-2, with TRBD1 as a possible D gene (6 bases). V was shortened by 0 bases and J by 0 bases, with 14 bases between the two germline ends. Germline V gives CDR1 SQVTM, CDR2 ANQGSEA. The CDR3 consists of 16 residues. The CDR3 protein is CSVEDPTGFANYGYTF. The CDR3 DNA is TGCAGCGTTGAAGATCCCACAGGGTTTGCTAACTATGGCTACACCTTC.

The chain has TRBV24-1 and TRBJ2-3; TRBD1 agrees at 9 bases. This CDR3 comprises 14 residues. Trimming removed 9 bases from V and 6 bases from J; junction bases left unmatched: 9. CDR1 KGHDR and CDR2 SFDVKD come from the germline V gene. The CDR3, as DNA: TGTGCCACCGCGAGGACAGGGGCGCAGGATACGCAGTATTTT. Translated: CATARTGAQDTQYF.

This chain uses TRBV27 with TRBJ2-1; weak D call: TRBD1 (5 bases). Between the trimmed V and J ends, which lost 1 base and 5 bases, there was a span of 18 bases. The CDR3 totals 17 residues. Germline lookup yields CDR1 MNHEY and CDR2 SMNVEV (reference sequence). In DNA, the CDR3 is TGTGCCAGCAGTTTATTATCAGGGAAACTCCACAACAATGAGCAGTTCTTC. Amino acid sequence: CASSLLSGKLHNNEQFF.

This clonotype was counted between two and nine times. The CDR3 sequence is CASRGWGANTQYF. The CDR3 DNA is TGCGCCAGCCGGGGTTGGGGGGCTAATACGCAGTATTTT. V usage is TRBV5-1 and J usage is TRBJ2-3; D might be TRBD1 or TRBD2, each matching 6 bases. The CDR3 covers 13 residues. Trimming removed 7 bases from V and 7 bases from J, with 16 bases in between. Germline CDR1 is SGHRS and CDR2 is YFSETQ.

The J gene is TRBJ2-7, the V gene TRBV20-1; weak D call: TRBD1 (6 bases). Germline-derived CDR1 and CDR2 are DFQATT and SNEGSKA (reference sequence). Trimming stripped 6 bases from V and 5 bases from J, with 14 bases between. CDR3 length: 12 residues. The CDR3 loop is CSALDSYHEQYF. The CDR3 bases are TGCAGTGCCCTGGACAGTTACCACGAGCAGTACTTC.

The chain links TRBV15 to TRBJ2-5; D remains unclear. The CDR3 length is 15 residues. V gave up 1 base and J gave up 0 bases, with 9 bases separating them. CDR1 is LNHNV and CDR2 is YYDKDF in the germline V gene (reference sequence). The chain's CDR3 is CATSRVAGDQETQYF. The CDR3 DNA sequence: TGTGCCACCAGCAGAGTGGCAGGCGACCAAGAGACCCAGTACTTC.

The chain carries TRBV10-1 and TRBJ1-5, with TRBD1 identical over 7 bases. V shed 5 bases, J shed 3 bases, and the junction held 22 bases outside the gene matches. The CDR3 loop spans 20 amino acids. The germline gives CDR1 WNHNN, CDR2 SYGVQD (reference sequence). The CDR3 reads CASSIPLVHDTGEINQPQHF. The CDR3 bases are TGCGCCAGCAGTATACCACTAGTCCACGATACAGGGGAGATCAATCAGCCCCAGCATTTT.

The chain uses TRBV29-1 and TRBJ2-1; TRBD2 agrees at 11 bases. The CDR3 is 16 residues long. J gave up 7 bases and V 0 bases, and 8 bases lay outside the gene matches. In germline, CDR1 is SQVTM, CDR2 ANQGSEA. The CDR3 is CSVEDVLAGANNEQFF. CDR3 coding DNA: TGCAGCGTTGAAGACGTACTAGCGGGGGCTAATAATGAGCAGTTCTTC.

The gene calls are TRBV20-1 and TRBJ2-1, with 16 bases identical to TRBD2. CDR3 size: 17 residues. The germline gives CDR1 DFQATT, CDR2 SNEGSKA (reference sequence). Losses at the gene ends were 5 bases for V and 0 bases for J; bases not matched to a gene: 4. The CDR3 nucleotides are TGCAGTGCTGGGACTAGCGGGAGGGTTAGCTCCTACAATGAGCAGTTCTTC. This sequence encodes CSAGTSGRVSSYNEQFF.

V is TRBV6-1 and J is TRBJ2-3, with a weak D call TRBD2 (5 bases). CDR1 is MNHNS and CDR2 is SASEGT in the germline V gene. The length of the CDR3 is 15 residues. V was trimmed by 7 bases and J by 2 bases, leaving 16 bases between them. CDR3 loop: CASNQEAENTDTQYF. In DNA, the CDR3 is TGTGCCAGCAACCAGGAAGCGGAGAACACAGATACGCAGTATTTT.

The CDR3 sequence: CASSPLAGGPYNEQYF. In nucleotides, the CDR3 is TGTGCCAGCAGCCCTCTAGCGGGAGGGCCGTACAATGAGCAGTACTTC. The chain joins TRBV11-2 to TRBJ2-7; 12 nucleotides align to TRBD2. CDR3 size: 16 residues. Germline values: CDR1 SGHAT, CDR2 FQNNGV. Trimming at V came to 5 bases and at J to 7 bases, leaving 12 bases not matched to a gene.

This clonotype was counted between two and nine times. This chain joins TRBV4-3 and TRBJ1-2; no definite D call. The germline V gene has CDR1 LGHNA and CDR2 YSLEER. The CDR3 runs 13 residues. Trimming pared 7 bases from V and 2 bases from J, leaving 11 bases between. CDR3 region: CASTQDRNYGYTF. The CDR3 nucleotides are TGCGCCAGCACCCAGGACCGGAACTATGGCTACACCTTC.

V and J are TRBV5-5 and TRBJ1-1; D is unresolved. The germline gives CDR1 SGHKS, CDR2 YYEKEE (reference sequence). Trimming stripped 2 bases from V and 8 bases from J, with 19 bases between. The CDR3 length is 15 residues. CDR3 bases: TGTGCCAGCAGCTTAGAGACCGGGCACGCCGCCGAAGCTTTCTTT. It encodes CASSLETGHAAEAFF.

The V and J genes are TRBV9 and TRBJ2-5, with a tentative D call TRBD2 (6 bases). The germline V gene encodes CDR1 SGDLS and CDR2 YYNGEE. This CDR3 has 14 residues. V gave up 6 bases and J gave up 2 bases, with 14 bases separating them. The CDR3 protein is CASTPGEIQETQYF. CDR3 in DNA: TGTGCCAGCACCCCGGGGGAGATACAAGAGACCCAGTACTTC.

J is TRBJ1-2 and V is TRBV10-3; D is possibly TRBD1 (6 bases). Trimming left V 6 bases short and J 2 bases short, with 10 bases between. CDR1 ENHRY and CDR2 SYGVKD come from the germline V gene. This CDR3 spans 13 amino acids. The CDR3 reads CAISGGQNYGYTF. Here the CDR3 DNA reads TGTGCCATCAGCGGAGGACAGAACTATGGCTACACCTTC.

The chain couples TRBV7-2 to TRBJ2-3, with TRBD2 matching 8 bases. The CDR3 has 16 residues. CDR1 and CDR2 (germline): SGHTA, FQGNSA. The J segment lost 4 bases and the V segment lost 3 bases, leaving 9 bases of the junction unmatched. CDR3 region: CASSLWASGGADTQYF. CDR3 DNA sequence: TGTGCCAGCAGCTTGTGGGCCAGCGGGGGTGCAGATACGCAGTATTTT.